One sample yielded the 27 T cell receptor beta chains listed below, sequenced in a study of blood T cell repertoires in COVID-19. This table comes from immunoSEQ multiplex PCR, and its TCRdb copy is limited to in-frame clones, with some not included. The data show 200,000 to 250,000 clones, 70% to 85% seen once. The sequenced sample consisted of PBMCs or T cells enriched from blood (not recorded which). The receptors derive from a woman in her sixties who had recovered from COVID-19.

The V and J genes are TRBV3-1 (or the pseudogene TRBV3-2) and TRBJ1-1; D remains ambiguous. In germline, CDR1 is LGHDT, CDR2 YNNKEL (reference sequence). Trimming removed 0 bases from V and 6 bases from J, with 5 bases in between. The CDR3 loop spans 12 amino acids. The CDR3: CASSQDRAEAFF. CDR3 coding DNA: TGTGCCAGCAGCCAAGATCGAGCTGAAGCTTTCTTT.

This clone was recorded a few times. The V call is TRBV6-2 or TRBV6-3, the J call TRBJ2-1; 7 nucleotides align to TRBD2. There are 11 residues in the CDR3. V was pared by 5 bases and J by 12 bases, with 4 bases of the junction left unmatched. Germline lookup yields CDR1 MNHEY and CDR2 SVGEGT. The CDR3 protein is CASSALAVQFF. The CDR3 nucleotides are TGTGCCAGCAGTGCTCTAGCGGTGCAGTTCTTC.

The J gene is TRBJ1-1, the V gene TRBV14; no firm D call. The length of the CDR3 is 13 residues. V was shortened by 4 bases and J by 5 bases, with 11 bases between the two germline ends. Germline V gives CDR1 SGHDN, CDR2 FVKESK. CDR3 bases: TGTGCCAGCAGCCCCGAATGGGCGACTGAAGCTTTCTTT. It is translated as CASSPEWATEAFF.

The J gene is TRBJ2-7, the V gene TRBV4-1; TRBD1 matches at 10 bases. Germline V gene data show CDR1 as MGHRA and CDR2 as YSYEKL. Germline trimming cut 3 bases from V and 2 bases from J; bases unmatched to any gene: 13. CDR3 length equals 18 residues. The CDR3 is CASSQIDFVGQGPYEQYF. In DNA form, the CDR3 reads TGCGCCAGCAGCCAGATCGACTTTGTGGGACAGGGGCCCTACGAGCAGTACTTC.

The CDR3 region is CASSLLRVGAKQGTVYGYTF. As DNA, the CDR3 is TGTGCCAGCAGTTTATTACGGGTGGGGGCAAAACAGGGCACCGTTTATGGCTACACCTTC. The genes are TRBV27 and TRBJ1-2, with D possibly matching TRBD1 (6 bases). The CDR3 runs 20 residues. Trimming took off 1 base at V and 5 bases at J, with 29 bases between the two ends. CDR1 and CDR2 (germline): MNHEY, SMNVEV (reference sequence).

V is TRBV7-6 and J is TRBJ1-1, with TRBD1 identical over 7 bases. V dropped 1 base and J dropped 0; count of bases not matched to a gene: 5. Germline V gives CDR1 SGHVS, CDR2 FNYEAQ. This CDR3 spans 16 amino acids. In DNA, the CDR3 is TGTGCCAGCAGCTTAGGGGACAGAAGTGTGAACACTGAAGCTTTCTTT. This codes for CASSLGDRSVNTEAFF.

The CDR3 DNA sequence: TGTGCCAGCAGTGGACAGGGCCGGGGGCCCAACACTGAAGCTTTCTTT. The encoded protein is CASSGQGRGPNTEAFF. The V and J genes are TRBV6-1 and TRBJ1-1; 7 nucleotides line up with TRBD1. Losses at the gene ends were 4 bases for V and 2 bases for J; bases not matched to a gene: 10. Germline V CDR1 and CDR2: MNHNS, SASEGT. This CDR3 comprises 16 residues.

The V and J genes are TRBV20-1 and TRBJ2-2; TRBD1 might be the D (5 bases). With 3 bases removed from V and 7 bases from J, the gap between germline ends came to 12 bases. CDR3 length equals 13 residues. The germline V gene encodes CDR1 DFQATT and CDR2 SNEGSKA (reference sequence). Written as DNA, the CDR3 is TGCAGTGCTAGTAGGGGCTCGAACGGGGAGCTGTTTTTT. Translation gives CSASRGSNGELFF.

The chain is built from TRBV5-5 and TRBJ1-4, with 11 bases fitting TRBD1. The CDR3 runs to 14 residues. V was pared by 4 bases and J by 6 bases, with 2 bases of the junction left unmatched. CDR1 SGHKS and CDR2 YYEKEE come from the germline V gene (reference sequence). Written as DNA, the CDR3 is TGTGCCAGCAGCGGACAGGGGGCAGATGAAAAACTGTTTTTT. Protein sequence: CASSGQGADEKLFF.

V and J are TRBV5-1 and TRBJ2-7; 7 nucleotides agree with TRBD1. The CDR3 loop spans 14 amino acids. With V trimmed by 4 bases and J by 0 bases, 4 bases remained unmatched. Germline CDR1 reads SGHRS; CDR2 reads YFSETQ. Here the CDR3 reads CASSTDRDSYEQYF. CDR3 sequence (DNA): TGCGCCAGCAGCACCGACAGGGACTCCTACGAGCAGTACTTC. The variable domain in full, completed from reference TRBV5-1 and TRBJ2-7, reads KAGVTQTPRYLIKTRGQQVTLSCSPISGHRSVSWYQQTPGQGLQFLFEYFSETQRNKGNFPGRFSGRQFSNSRSEMNVSTLELGDSALYLCASSTDRDSYEQYFGPGTRLTVT.

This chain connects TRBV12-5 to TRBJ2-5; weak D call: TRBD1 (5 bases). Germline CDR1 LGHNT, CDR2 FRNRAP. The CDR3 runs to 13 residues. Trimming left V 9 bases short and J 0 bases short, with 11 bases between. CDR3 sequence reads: CASHTDNQETQYF. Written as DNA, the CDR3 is TGTGCTAGCCACACGGACAACCAAGAGACCCAGTACTTC.

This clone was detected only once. The DNA of the CDR3 is TGTGCCAGCAGCGTAGGGGACAGGGAATACGAGCAGTACTTC. Translation gives CASSVGDREYEQYF. The genes are TRBV9 and TRBJ2-7; TRBD1 aligns across 9 bases. CDR1 is SGDLS and CDR2 is YYNGEE in the germline V gene. V lost 0 bases to trimming and J lost 4 bases; unmatched junction nucleotides: 2. The CDR3 sequence is 14 residues long.

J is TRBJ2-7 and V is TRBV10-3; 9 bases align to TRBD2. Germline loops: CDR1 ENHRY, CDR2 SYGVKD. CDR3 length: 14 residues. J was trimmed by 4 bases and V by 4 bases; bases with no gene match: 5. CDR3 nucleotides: TGTGCCATCAGTGGATCCACTAGCGGGTACGAGCAGTACTTC. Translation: CAISGSTSGYEQYF.

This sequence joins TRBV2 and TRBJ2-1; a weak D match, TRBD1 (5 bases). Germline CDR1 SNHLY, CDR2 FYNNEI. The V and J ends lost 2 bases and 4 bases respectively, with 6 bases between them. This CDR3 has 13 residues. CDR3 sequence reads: CASSEQGYNEQFF. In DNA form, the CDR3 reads TGTGCCAGCAGTGAACAGGGTTACAATGAGCAGTTCTTC.

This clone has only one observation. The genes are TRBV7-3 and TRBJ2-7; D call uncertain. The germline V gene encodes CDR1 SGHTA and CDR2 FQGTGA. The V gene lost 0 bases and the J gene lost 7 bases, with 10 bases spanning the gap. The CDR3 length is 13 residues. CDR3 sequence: CASSLTRKSEQYF. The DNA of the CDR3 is TGTGCCAGCAGCTTAACTAGAAAAAGTGAGCAGTACTTC.

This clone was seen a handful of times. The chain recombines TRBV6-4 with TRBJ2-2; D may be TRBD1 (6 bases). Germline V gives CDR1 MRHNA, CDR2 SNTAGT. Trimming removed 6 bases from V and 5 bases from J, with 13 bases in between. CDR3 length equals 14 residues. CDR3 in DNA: TGTGCCAGCAGACTAATACAGGGAACCGGGGAGCTGTTTTTT. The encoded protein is CASRLIQGTGELFF.

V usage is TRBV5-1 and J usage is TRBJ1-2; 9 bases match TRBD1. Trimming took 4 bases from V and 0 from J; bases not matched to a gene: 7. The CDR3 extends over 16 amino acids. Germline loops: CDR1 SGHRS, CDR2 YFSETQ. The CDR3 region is CASSTYGTGTNYGYTF. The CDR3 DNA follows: TGCGCCAGCAGCACCTATGGGACAGGGACTAACTATGGCTACACCTTC.

The DNA of the CDR3 is TGTGCCTGGAGTGTAGGGGGACCTGGAAACACCATATATTTT. Its translation: CAWSVGGPGNTIYF. The chain joins TRBV30 to TRBJ1-3; D may be TRBD1 (6 bases). The CDR3 has 14 residues. Trimming cost V 0 bases and J 2 bases, with 8 bases left between them. CDR1 and CDR2 from the germline V gene are GTSNPN and SVGIG (reference sequence).

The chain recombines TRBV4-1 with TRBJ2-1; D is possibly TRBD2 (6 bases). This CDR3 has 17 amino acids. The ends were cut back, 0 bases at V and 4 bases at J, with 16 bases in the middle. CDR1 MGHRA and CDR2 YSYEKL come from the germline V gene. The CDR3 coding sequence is TGCGCCAGCAGCCAAGATCGGTGGCGGGCGGGATACAATGAGCAGTTCTTC. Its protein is CASSQDRWRAGYNEQFF.

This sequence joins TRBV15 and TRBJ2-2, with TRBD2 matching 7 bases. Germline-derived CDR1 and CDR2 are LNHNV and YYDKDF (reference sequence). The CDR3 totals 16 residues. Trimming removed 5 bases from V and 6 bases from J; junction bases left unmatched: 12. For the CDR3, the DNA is TGTGCCACCAGCCCTATCACCAGACTAGCTCCCGGGGAGCTGTTTTTT. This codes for CATSPITRLAPGELFF.

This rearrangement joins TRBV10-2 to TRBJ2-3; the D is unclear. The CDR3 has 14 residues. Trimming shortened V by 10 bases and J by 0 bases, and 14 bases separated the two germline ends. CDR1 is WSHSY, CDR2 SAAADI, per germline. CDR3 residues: CATALGGSTDTQYF. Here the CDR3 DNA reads TGCGCCACTGCGCTAGGCGGCAGCACAGATACGCAGTATTTT.

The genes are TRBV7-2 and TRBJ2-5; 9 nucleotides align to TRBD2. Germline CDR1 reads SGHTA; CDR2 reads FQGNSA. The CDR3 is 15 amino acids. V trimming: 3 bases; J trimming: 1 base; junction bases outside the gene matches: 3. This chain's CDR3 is CASSLASGVQETQYF. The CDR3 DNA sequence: TGTGCCAGCAGCTTGGCTAGCGGGGTCCAAGAGACCCAGTACTTC.

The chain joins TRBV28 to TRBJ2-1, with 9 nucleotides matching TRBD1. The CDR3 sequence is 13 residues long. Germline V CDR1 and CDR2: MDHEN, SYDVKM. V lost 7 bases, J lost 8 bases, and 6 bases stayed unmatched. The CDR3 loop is CASKGTGLDEQFF. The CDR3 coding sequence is TGTGCCAGCAAGGGGACAGGGTTGGATGAGCAGTTCTTC. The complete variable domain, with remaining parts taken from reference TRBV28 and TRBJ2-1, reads DVKVTQSSRYLVKRTGEKVFLECVQDMDHENMFWYRQDPGLGLRLIYFSYDVKMKEKGDIPEGYSVSREKKERFSLILESASTNQTSMYLCASKGTGLDEQFFGPGTRLTVL.

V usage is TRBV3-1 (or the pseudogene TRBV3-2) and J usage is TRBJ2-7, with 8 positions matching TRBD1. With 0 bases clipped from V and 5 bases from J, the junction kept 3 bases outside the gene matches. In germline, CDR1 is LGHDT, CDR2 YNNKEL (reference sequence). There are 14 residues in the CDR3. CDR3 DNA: TGTGCCAGCAGCCAAGAAGGGACAGGACACGAGCAGTACTTC. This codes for CASSQEGTGHEQYF.

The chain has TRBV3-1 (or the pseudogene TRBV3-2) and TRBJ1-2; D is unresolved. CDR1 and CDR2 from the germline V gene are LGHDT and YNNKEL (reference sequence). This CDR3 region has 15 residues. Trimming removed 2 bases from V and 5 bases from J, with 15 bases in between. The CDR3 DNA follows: TGTGCCAGCAGCCAACTAAGCGCATCCCCATATGGCTACACCTTC. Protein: CASSQLSASPYGYTF.

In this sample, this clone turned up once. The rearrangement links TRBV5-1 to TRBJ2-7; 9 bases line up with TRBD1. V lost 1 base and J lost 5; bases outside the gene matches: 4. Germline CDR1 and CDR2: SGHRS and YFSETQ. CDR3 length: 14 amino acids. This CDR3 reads CASSLRDREDEQYF. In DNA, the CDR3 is TGCGCCAGCAGCTTGCGGGACAGGGAGGACGAGCAGTACTTC.

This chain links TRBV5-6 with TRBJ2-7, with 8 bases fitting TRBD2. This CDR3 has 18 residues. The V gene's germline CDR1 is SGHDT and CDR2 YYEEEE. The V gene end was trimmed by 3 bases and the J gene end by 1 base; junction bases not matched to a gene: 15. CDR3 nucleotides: TGTGCCAGCAGCTCCTTCGGGGGAGCGGGGGCCCTATCCTACGAGCAGTACTTC. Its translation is CASSSFGGAGALSYEQYF. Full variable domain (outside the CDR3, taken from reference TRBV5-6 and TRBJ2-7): DAGVTQSPTHLIKTRGQQVTLRCSPKSGHDTVSWYQQALGQGPQFIFQYYEEEERQRGNFPDRFSGHQFPNYSSELNVNALLLGDSALYLCASSSFGGAGALSYEQYFGPGTRLTVT.